The next 14 T cell receptor beta chains were all read from a single sample in a study of blood T cell repertoires in COVID-19. Some clones are missing from TCRdb's copy, which holds only in-frame ones; the method was immunoSEQ multiplex PCR. The table includes a few hundred thousand clones, roughly 89% detected once. Sequencing input: peripheral blood. These receptors were obtained from a woman aged 30 to 39 with COVID-19, enrolled during active disease.

This clone has just one count. V and J are TRBV6-6 and TRBJ2-3; a possible D gene is TRBD2 (5 bases). In germline, CDR1 is MNHNY, CDR2 SVGAGI (reference sequence). V was trimmed by 8 bases and J by 4 bases, leaving 7 bases between them. This CDR3 spans 11 amino acids. CDR3 bases: TGTGCCAGCGAGGGCGCAGATACGCAGTATTTT. Residues: CASEGADTQYF.

This chain connects TRBV19 to TRBJ1-2, with 9 bases identical to TRBD1. This CDR3 has 17 residues. Looked up from germline, CDR1 is LNHDA and CDR2 is SQIVND (reference sequence). J was trimmed by 5 bases and V by 5 bases; bases with no gene match: 15. The CDR3 sequence is CASSPRDRAYLGYGYTF. CDR3 nucleotide sequence: TGTGCCAGTAGTCCCCGGGACAGGGCGTACTTAGGGTATGGCTACACCTTC.

The genes are TRBV3-1 (or the pseudogene TRBV3-2) and TRBJ2-7; TRBD1 agrees at 7 bases. The CDR3 sequence is 15 residues long. J lost 4 bases, V lost 4 bases, and 10 bases had no gene match. Germline lookup yields CDR1 LGHDT and CDR2 YNNKEL (reference sequence). For the CDR3, the DNA is TGTGCCAGCAGCCGACTCCCAGGGACAGCATACGAGCAGTACGTC. This encodes CASSRLPGTAYEQYV.

This chain joins TRBV5-1 and TRBJ1-2; 7 positions agree with TRBD1. The V gene end was trimmed by 7 bases and the J gene end by 4 bases; junction bases not matched to a gene: 10. Germline loops: CDR1 SGHRS, CDR2 YFSETQ. This CDR3 contains 14 residues. The CDR3 loop reads CASRLGTVGYGYTF. The CDR3 DNA sequence: TGCGCCAGCCGCCTGGGGACAGTCGGCTATGGCTACACCTTC.

The V gene is TRBV9, the J gene TRBJ1-1; D call uncertain. V lost 0 bases and J 2 bases, leaving 8 bases between the germline ends. The V gene's germline CDR1 is SGDLS and CDR2 YYNGEE. The CDR3 spans 14 residues. The CDR3 DNA sequence: TGTGCCAGCAGCGTAGGGGAGCCAAACACTGAAGCTTTCTTT. Protein product: CASSVGEPNTEAFF.

The chain links TRBV24-1 to TRBJ2-3; D is perhaps TRBD2 (6 bases). V was cut by 9 bases and J by 2 bases, with 17 bases left in between. The CDR3 extends over 15 amino acids. In germline, CDR1 is KGHDR, CDR2 SFDVKD. CDR3 amino acids: CATSAEGPPTDTQYF. Written as DNA, the CDR3 is TGTGCCACCTCGGCGGAGGGGCCGCCCACAGATACGCAGTATTTT.

The rearrangement uses TRBV11-3 and TRBJ2-7, with D possibly being TRBD2 (5 bases). Germline assignment: CDR1 SGHNT and CDR2 YENEEA. The V end lost 6 bases, the J end lost 3 bases, and 9 bases lay between the germline ends. CDR3 size: 12 residues. The CDR3 coding sequence is TGTGCCAGCAGGGCGGAGGACTACGAGCAGTACTTC. It yields the protein CASRAEDYEQYF.

This chain joins TRBV5-6 and TRBJ1-2; TRBD1 matches at 11 bases. The germline V gene has CDR1 SGHDT and CDR2 YYEEEE. V lost 2 bases to trimming and J lost 5 bases; unmatched junction nucleotides: 8. CDR3 length equals 16 residues. The CDR3 DNA sequence: TGTGCCAGCAGCTTACTCGGACAGGGGGCTAGATATGGCTACACCTTC. Encoded protein: CASSLLGQGARYGYTF.

CDR3 nucleotide sequence: TGCGCCAGCAAGACAGAGCTTGATTCACCCCTCCACTTT. Protein product: CASKTELDSPLHF. The J gene is TRBJ1-6, the V gene TRBV5-1, with a tentative D call TRBD1 (5 bases). The germline gives CDR1 SGHRS, CDR2 YFSETQ. Trimming stripped 6 bases from V and 8 bases from J, with 12 bases between. The CDR3 consists of 13 residues.

The chain recombines TRBV7-9 with TRBJ1-2, with D perhaps matching TRBD1 (6 bases). This CDR3 is built from 13 residues. CDR1 and CDR2 (germline): SEHNR, FQNEAQ (reference sequence). V lost 6 bases and J lost 4, with 12 bases in between. The CDR3 nucleotides are TGTGCCAGCAGTCCCCAAGGGGGCTATGGCTACACCTTC. Residues: CASSPQGGYGYTF.

The chain uses TRBV29-1 and TRBJ2-3; D is ambiguous. The germline V gene has CDR1 SQVTM and CDR2 ANQGSEA. Between the trimmed V and J ends, which lost 3 bases and 4 bases, there was a span of 5 bases. This CDR3 is 11 amino acids long. The CDR3 spells CSVEAADTQYF. DNA for the CDR3: TGCAGCGTTGAGGCAGCAGATACGCAGTATTTT.

The V call is TRBV30, the J call TRBJ2-3; 9 bases fit TRBD1. Germline V CDR1 and CDR2: GTSNPN, SVGIG (reference sequence). Germline trimming cut 1 base from V and 6 bases from J; bases unmatched to any gene: 8. The CDR3 has 15 residues. CDR3 sequence (DNA): TGTGCCTGGAGTGAAACAGGGGGCGGTGGGGATACGCAGTATTTT. Its protein product is CAWSETGGGGDTQYF.

The chain recombines TRBV30 with TRBJ2-1; a weak D match, TRBD2 (5 bases). Trimming shortened V by 3 bases and J by 8 bases, and 17 bases separated the two germline ends. This CDR3 region has 14 residues. Germline CDR1 GTSNPN, CDR2 SVGIG (reference sequence). CDR3 nucleotide sequence: TGTGCCTGGAGGGACTCTAACCCCTCTCATGAGCAGTTCTTC. Residues: CAWRDSNPSHEQFF.

The J gene is TRBJ1-4, the V gene TRBV30; D unresolved. Germline loops: CDR1 GTSNPN, CDR2 SVGIG (reference sequence). Trimming removed 2 bases from V and 8 bases from J, with 9 bases in between. This CDR3 has 12 residues. CDR3 sequence reads: CAWSYGYEKLFF. As DNA, the CDR3 is TGTGCCTGGAGTTACGGGTACGAAAAACTGTTTTTT.